Following are 19 T cell receptor beta chains from one sample sequenced in a study of T cell responses to AZD1222 COVID-19 vaccine. Profiling relied on immunoSEQ multiplex PCR, and the TCRdb table lists in-frame clones only, not all of them. The sample has 110,000 or so clones; about 86% are singletons. Sequencing was performed on peripheral blood, taken on day 0 of AZD1222 vaccination. The receptors shown here come from an adult in good health.

The chain joins TRBV5-1 to TRBJ1-4; D not resolved. CDR3 size: 14 residues. Between the trimmed V and J ends, which lost 0 bases and 7 bases, there was a span of 10 bases. The V gene's germline CDR1 is SGHRS and CDR2 YFSETQ. DNA for the CDR3: TGCGCCAGCAGCTTGGGTGGGAGTGGTGAAAAACTGTTTTTT. Amino acids: CASSLGGSGEKLFF.

The chain combines TRBV4-2 with TRBJ2-3, with D perhaps TRBD2 (6 bases). Germline-derived CDR1 and CDR2 are LGHNA and YNFKEQ. The CDR3 spans 16 residues. Trimming pared 2 bases from V and 6 bases from J, leaving 18 bases between. The CDR3 DNA is TGTGCCAGCAGCCAAACCGGGACTCCTCTAAAGGATACGCAGTATTTT. It yields the protein CASSQTGTPLKDTQYF.

This rearrangement joins TRBV5-1 to TRBJ2-7; D might be TRBD1 (5 bases). CDR3 length: 16 amino acids. Trimming shortened V by 0 bases and J by 0 bases, and 13 bases separated the two germline ends. Germline V gene sequence: CDR1 SGHRS, CDR2 YFSETQ. CDR3 protein: CASSLAVDKSSYEQYF. The CDR3 DNA sequence: TGCGCCAGCAGCTTGGCCGTGGACAAGAGCTCCTACGAGCAGTACTTC.

The chain employs TRBV7-9 and TRBJ1-6; perhaps TRBD1 as D (5 bases). This CDR3 comprises 14 residues. The germline V and J ends were trimmed by 2 bases and 10 bases, with 12 bases remaining between them. The germline gives CDR1 SEHNR, CDR2 FQNEAQ (reference sequence). The DNA of the CDR3 is TGTGCCAGCAGCTTATCGCTGAGGGGCTCACCCCTCCACTTT. It codes for CASSLSLRGSPLHF.

The chain has TRBV7-2 and TRBJ1-2, with D unresolved. The CDR3 covers 13 residues. Germline V lookup: CDR1 SGHTA, CDR2 FQGNSA. Trimming stripped 5 bases from V and 0 bases from J, with 7 bases between. The CDR3 region has the DNA TGTGCCAGCAGCCCCACTACTAACTATGGCTACACCTTC. It translates to CASSPTTNYGYTF.

This clone is judged medium-sized (0.01 to 0.1%). The gene calls are TRBV4-1 and TRBJ1-6; D call uncertain. The V and J ends lost 0 bases and 14 bases respectively, with 11 bases between them. CDR1 and CDR2 (germline): MGHRA, YSYEKL. The CDR3 spans 13 residues. The CDR3 DNA reads TGCGCCAGCAGCCAAGAGGGCGGGCGGACCCTCCACTTT. This codes for CASSQEGGRTLHF.

This rearrangement joins TRBV2 to TRBJ1-6, with 7 bases identical to TRBD1. Germline trimming cut 7 bases from V and 0 bases from J; bases unmatched to any gene: 6. CDR3 length equals 16 residues. CDR1 SNHLY and CDR2 FYNNEI come from the germline V gene. The CDR3 bases are TGTGCCAGCAACGACCGGGACAGCTCCTATAATTCACCCCTCCACTTT. Amino acids: CASNDRDSSYNSPLHF. Filled out from reference TRBV2 and TRBJ1-6, the complete variable domain reads EPEVTQTPSHQVTQMGQEVILRCVPISNHLYFYWYRQILGQKVEFLVSFYNNEISEKSEIFDDQFSVERPDGSNFTLKIRSTKLEDSAMYFCASNDRDSSYNSPLHFGNGTRLTVT.

The V call is TRBV7-2, the J call TRBJ2-5; the match to TRBD1 covers 8 bases. J lost 6 bases, V lost 4 bases, and 7 bases had no gene match. This CDR3 is built from 14 residues. Looked up from germline, CDR1 is SGHTA and CDR2 is FQGNSA. CDR3: CASSSGQGGQTQYF. The CDR3 DNA reads as TGTGCCAGCAGCTCTGGACAGGGCGGGCAGACCCAGTACTTC.

This chain joins TRBV7-9 and TRBJ1-5; TRBD1 matches at 8 bases. The V gene end was trimmed by 5 bases and the J gene end by 4 bases; junction bases not matched to a gene: 10. The CDR3 has 16 residues. From germline, CDR1 is SEHNR and CDR2 FQNEAQ (reference sequence). CDR3 loop: CASSPPDRGLNQPQHF. Here the CDR3 DNA reads TGTGCCAGCAGCCCCCCCGACAGGGGACTAAATCAGCCCCAGCATTTT.

The J gene is TRBJ1-1, the V gene TRBV6-5; D is unresolved. This CDR3 has 14 residues. The germline V and J ends were trimmed by 4 bases and 5 bases, with 14 bases remaining between them. Germline-derived CDR1 and CDR2 are MNHEY and SVGAGI. DNA for the CDR3: TGTGCCAGCAGTTCCCCAGGTGGCGGGACTGAAGCTTTCTTT. Amino acids: CASSSPGGGTEAFF.

This chain connects TRBV5-1 to TRBJ1-6; 7 bases match TRBD1. The trim removed 5 bases at V and 6 bases at J, leaving 11 bases unmatched. This CDR3 is 16 amino acids long. Germline V CDR1 and CDR2: SGHRS, YFSETQ. As DNA, the CDR3 is TGCGCCAGCAGTCAACCGGAACAGGGGACTAATTCACCCCTCCACTTT. As protein: CASSQPEQGTNSPLHF.

The rearrangement links TRBV18 to TRBJ1-1, with 7 bases identical to TRBD1. Trimming cost V 1 base and J 2 bases; bases outside gene matches: 4. Germline-derived CDR1 and CDR2 are KGHSH and LQKENI. The CDR3 extends over 15 amino acids. The CDR3 sequence: CASSPQGAGNTEAFF. In DNA form, the CDR3 reads TGTGCCAGCTCACCACAGGGGGCAGGCAACACTGAAGCTTTCTTT.

This chain uses TRBV7-2 with TRBJ2-7, with D possibly being TRBD1 or TRBD2 (5 bases each). This CDR3 spans 14 amino acids. CDR1 is SGHTA, CDR2 FQGNSA, per germline. Trimming removed 4 bases from V and 6 bases from J, with 16 bases in between. CDR3 coding DNA: TGTGCCAGCAGCTCCGGGGCAGGGCTGGGCGAGCAGTACTTC. Translated, it gives CASSSGAGLGEQYF. The full variable domain, completed using reference TRBV7-2 and TRBJ2-7, is GAGVSQSPSNKVTEKGKDVELRCDPISGHTALYWYRQSLGQGLEFLIYFQGNSAPDKSGLPSDRFSAERTGGSVSTLTIQRTQQEDSAVYLCASSSGAGLGEQYFGPGTRLTVT.

The CDR3 DNA is TGTGCCATCAGTGAAAGGGGTAACTATGGCTACACCTTC. Protein: CAISERGNYGYTF. The gene calls are TRBV10-3 and TRBJ1-2; TRBD1 is a possible D gene (5 bases). V was shortened by 3 bases and J by 1 base, with 6 bases between the two germline ends. Germline values: CDR1 ENHRY, CDR2 SYGVKD. The CDR3 consists of 13 residues.

V is TRBV7-9 and J is TRBJ1-1, with D possibly matching TRBD1 (5 bases). The V end lost 4 bases, the J end lost 4 bases, and 13 bases lay between the germline ends. The CDR3 extends over 14 amino acids. The germline gives CDR1 SEHNR, CDR2 FQNEAQ (reference sequence). CDR3: CASSSPSGATEAFF. CDR3 coding DNA: TGTGCCAGCAGCTCCCCCAGCGGGGCCACTGAAGCTTTCTTT.

The genes are TRBV5-1 and TRBJ2-2; 7 bases fit TRBD2. This CDR3 comprises 14 residues. CDR1 is SGHRS, CDR2 YFSETQ, per germline. The ends lost 4 bases at V and 7 bases at J; junction bases unmatched: 7. For the CDR3, the DNA is TGCGCCAGCAGCGCCTCCTGGGGGGGCGGGGAGCTGTTTTTT. The encoded protein is CASSASWGGGELFF.

This chain uses TRBV6-5 with TRBJ2-2; the D gene could be TRBD1 or TRBD2 (5 bases each). The V gene lost 3 bases and the J gene lost 7 bases, with 15 bases spanning the gap. Per germline, CDR1 MNHEY and CDR2 SVGAGI. This CDR3 spans 15 amino acids. CDR3 loop: CASSYLGPRGGELFF. In DNA, the CDR3 is TGTGCCAGCAGTTATTTGGGACCCCGGGGCGGGGAGCTGTTTTTT.

This clone was detected only once. The chain links TRBV7-2 to TRBJ1-1; D ambiguous. The V and J ends lost 2 bases and 1 base respectively, with 8 bases between them. This CDR3 contains 14 residues. Germline CDR1 and CDR2: SGHTA and FQGNSA. The CDR3 DNA reads as TGTGCCAGCAGCTTATCGGGCAAGAACACTGAAGCTTTCTTT. As protein: CASSLSGKNTEAFF.

This clone has more than one count but fewer than ten. The CDR3 DNA reads as TGTGCCAGCAGCTTCGGACAGGACCTAGAGACCCAGTACTTC. Its translation: CASSFGQDLETQYF. J is TRBJ2-5 and V is TRBV11-2, with TRBD1 matching over 7 bases. This CDR3 is built from 14 residues. V was clipped by 3 bases and J by 4 bases; unmatched bases: 5. The germline gives CDR1 SGHAT, CDR2 FQNNGV.